This T cell receptor beta chain was identified during a study of radiation and T cells in renal cell carcinoma. Findings and limits, study-wide: In blood, top tumor clones expanded by 2 weeks, shrinking by 4.

The data were produced by immunoSEQ multiplex PCR, yet TCRdb's version contains in-frame clones alone and is incomplete. This table holds some 150,000 clones, approximately 86% found once. CDR1 and CDR2 from the germline V gene are LNHDA and SQIVND (reference sequence). V was clipped by 5 bases and J by 0 bases, with 12 bases between them. The CDR3 length is 15 residues. Notes on this clone: Antigen: not known.

The sample's time point: blood 4 weeks post-SBRT, at nephrectomy. Stated treatment: 15 Gy SBRT to primary tumor, nephrectomy 4 weeks later. The tumor was a clear cell renal cell carcinoma. The TCR originated in a woman between 50 and 59 years old with renal cell carcinoma. The specimen was blood, collected from a patient whose treatment included radiotherapy and nephrectomy. V gene TRBV19 combines with J gene TRBJ2-3, with D unresolved. CDR3 amino acids: CASSPPASSTDTQYF. The CDR3 DNA reads TGTGCCAGTAGTCCTCCCGCCTCTAGCACAGATACGCAGTATTTT.